One and the same sample provided the 24 T cell receptor beta chains below, sequenced in a study of a mutant IDH1 vaccine in newly diagnosed glioma listed by TCRdb under 2021. Their antigens remain unidentified. The library was built by means of the immunoSEQ multiplex PCR assay. The table was pulled from immuneACCESS by TCRdb, which kept in-frame rearrangements only. Such tables lose some clones; where checked, under half of the loss comes from unresolved V genes, and the rest has no known cause. Within this sample are about 64,000 clones, with about 88% of them counted one time only. Around 8.3% of the sample belongs to the ten largest clones. The sample's time point, from its label and the paper: week 11, during vaccination. Each vaccine dose, consisting of 300 ug of a 20-mer mutant IDH1 peptide in Montanide, was administered subcutaneously with topical imiquimod. The sample was PBMCs, taken from a glioma patient whose treatment included an IDH1 peptide vaccine. These receptors came from a woman between 45 and 60 years old with glioma.

V usage is TRBV5-1 and J usage is TRBJ2-7, with D perhaps matching TRBD1 (8 bases). The CDR3 runs 14 residues. Germline CDR1 and CDR2: SGHRS and YFSETQ. The germline V and J ends were trimmed by 4 bases and 3 bases, with 14 bases remaining between them. CDR3 residues: CASSAGDRGYEQYF. The CDR3 DNA sequence: TGCGCCAGCAGCGCGGGAGACAGGGGCTACGAGCAGTACTTC.

This chain uses TRBV6-1 with TRBJ2-3; D gene uncertain. In germline, CDR1 is MNHNS, CDR2 SASEGT. CDR3 length: 15 amino acids. The V end was cut by 3 bases, the J end by 0 bases, with 10 bases between. CDR3 in DNA: TGTGCCAGCAGTGATTCGGTCGGAAGCACAGATACGCAGTATTTT. Translation gives CASSDSVGSTDTQYF.

In this sample, this clone turned up a few times. This rearrangement joins TRBV6-5 to TRBJ2-7, with D uncertain. Germline-derived CDR1 and CDR2 are MNHEY and SVGAGI. V dropped 5 bases and J dropped 2 bases, with 13 bases sitting between them. This CDR3 comprises 14 residues. As DNA, the CDR3 is TGTGCCAGCAGTACTATAGACACTGCCTACGAGCAGTACTTC. Protein sequence: CASSTIDTAYEQYF.

This clone was detected only once. This chain uses TRBV6-5 with TRBJ1-6; D is perhaps TRBD1 (5 bases). CDR3 length: 16 amino acids. Trimming shortened V by 0 bases and J by 8 bases, and 14 bases separated the two germline ends. Germline values: CDR1 MNHEY, CDR2 SVGAGI. CDR3 sequence reads: CASSYSSGRRDSPLHF. CDR3 DNA: TGTGCCAGCAGTTACTCGTCGGGGCGTAGAGATTCACCCCTCCACTTT.

The CDR3 spells CASRRDGNQPQHF. Written as DNA, the CDR3 is TGCGCCAGTCGACGGGATGGCAATCAGCCCCAGCATTTT. The rearrangement links TRBV5-1 to TRBJ1-5, with D unresolved. Between the trimmed V and J ends, which lost 8 bases and 2 bases, there was a span of 11 bases. Germline loops: CDR1 SGHRS, CDR2 YFSETQ. The CDR3 is 13 amino acids.

The chain combines TRBV5-1 with TRBJ1-1; possible D gene TRBD1, 5 bases. The germline CDR1 and CDR2 sequences are SGHRS and YFSETQ. CDR3 size: 14 residues. The V and J ends lost 4 bases and 5 bases respectively, with 15 bases between them. The CDR3 nucleotides read TGCGCCAGCAGCCCATCTGGGGGGGATACTGAAGCTTTCTTT. This gives the protein CASSPSGGDTEAFF.

The chain uses TRBV5-4 and TRBJ2-1; D remains unclear. CDR1 SGHNT and CDR2 YYREEE come from the germline V gene (reference sequence). The V end lost 1 base, the J end lost 0 bases, and 11 bases lay between the germline ends. The CDR3 extends over 16 amino acids. CDR3 DNA sequence: TGTGCCAGCAGCTTGCTCACGTCGAGCTCCTACAATGAGCAGTTCTTC. It codes for CASSLLTSSSYNEQFF.

The chain joins TRBV2 to TRBJ1-4; D is perhaps TRBD1 (5 bases). V lost 7 bases, J lost 6 bases, and 15 bases lay in between. The CDR3 length is 14 residues. CDR1 and CDR2 from the germline V gene are SNHLY and FYNNEI. The chain's CDR3 is CASKTQGVYEKLFF. In DNA form, the CDR3 reads TGTGCCAGCAAGACCCAGGGCGTTTATGAAAAACTGTTTTTT.

The V and J genes are TRBV2 and TRBJ1-5; 8 positions match TRBD1. The CDR3 has 13 amino acids. Germline CDR1 and CDR2: SNHLY and FYNNEI. V shed 6 bases, J shed 7 bases, and the junction held 5 bases outside the gene matches. CDR3 sequence (DNA): TGTGCCAGCAGGGACAGGGAAGGGCAGCCCCAGCATTTT. It is translated as CASRDREGQPQHF.

The rearrangement uses TRBV28 and TRBJ1-2; 7 bases line up with TRBD1. Unmatched junction bases numbered 3, after V lost 5 bases and J lost 0 bases. Germline V CDR1 and CDR2: MDHEN, SYDVKM. This CDR3 contains 14 residues. The CDR3: CASSRGTANYGYTF. In DNA, the CDR3 is TGTGCCAGCAGTCGGGGGACAGCTAACTATGGCTACACCTTC.

The CDR3: CASSLATGVLYGTDTQYF. CDR3 nucleotides: TGTGCCAGCAGCTTGGCGACTGGGGTCCTCTACGGCACAGATACGCAGTATTTT. The chain joins TRBV5-6 to TRBJ2-3, with D unclear. Between the trimmed V and J ends, which lost 0 bases and 1 base, there was a span of 18 bases. This CDR3 has 18 amino acids. CDR1 is SGHDT and CDR2 is YYEEEE in the germline V gene.

This clone was recorded once. The chain joins TRBV6-6 to TRBJ1-6; weak D call: TRBD1 (5 bases). The CDR3 contains 15 residues. V dropped 5 bases and J dropped 10 bases, with 18 bases sitting between them. Germline V gene lookup returns CDR1 MNHNY and CDR2 SVGAGI (reference sequence). The DNA for the CDR3 is TGTGCCAGCAGTAGCCAAGGGGAAGTGGGATCACCCCTCCACTTT. This codes for CASSSQGEVGSPLHF.

V gene TRBV4-1 combines with J gene TRBJ1-1; D gene ambiguous. Germline CDR1 and CDR2: MGHRA and YSYEKL. The CDR3 has 14 amino acids. Between the trimmed V and J ends, which lost 0 bases and 7 bases, there was a span of 12 bases. CDR3 protein: CASSQEGRIGEAFF. The CDR3 bases are TGCGCCAGCAGCCAAGAAGGTCGAATTGGTGAAGCTTTCTTT.

The CDR3 region is CASKAPGNYGYTF. The CDR3 bases are TGTGCCAGCAAGGCCCCCGGGAACTATGGCTACACCTTC. The genes are TRBV2 and TRBJ1-2, with D unresolved. The length of the CDR3 is 13 residues. Trimming cost V 7 bases and J 2 bases, with 11 bases left between them. Germline V CDR1 and CDR2: SNHLY, FYNNEI.

The chain carries TRBV5-1 and TRBJ1-4; D uncertain. Per the germline V gene, CDR1 is SGHRS and CDR2 is YFSETQ. The V end lost 0 bases, the J end lost 5 bases, and 8 bases lay between the germline ends. The CDR3 runs to 14 residues. As DNA, the CDR3 is TGCGCCAGCAGCTTGGGAGGGTCGAATGAAAAACTGTTTTTT. Protein product: CASSLGGSNEKLFF. Drawing the rest from reference TRBV5-1 and TRBJ1-4, the complete variable domain is KAGVTQTPRYLIKTRGQQVTLSCSPISGHRSVSWYQQTPGQGLQFLFEYFSETQRNKGNFPGRFSGRQFSNSRSEMNVSTLELGDSALYLCASSLGGSNEKLFFGSGTQLSVL.

The gene calls are TRBV30 and TRBJ1-3; D perhaps matches TRBD1 (6 bases). The germline V and J ends were trimmed by 4 bases and 3 bases, with 13 bases remaining between them. The CDR3 is made up of 14 amino acids. The germline CDR1 and CDR2 sequences are GTSNPN and SVGIG (reference sequence). The CDR3 DNA reads as TGTGCCTGGAATGTACAGGGACGTGGAAACACCATATATTTT. Its protein is CAWNVQGRGNTIYF.

The gene calls are TRBV2 and TRBJ1-4; no definite D call. CDR1 SNHLY and CDR2 FYNNEI come from the germline V gene. This CDR3 is built from 17 residues. With 8 bases removed from V and 2 bases from J, the gap between germline ends came to 21 bases. The CDR3 region has the DNA TGTGCCAGCCGGAAGAGGGAGTCGTCGAACACTAATGAAAAACTGTTTTTT. Translation gives CASRKRESSNTNEKLFF.

This rearrangement joins TRBV7-9 to TRBJ2-1; D gene ambiguous. Looked up from germline, CDR1 is SEHNR and CDR2 is FQNEAQ (reference sequence). This CDR3 comprises 16 residues. V was cut by 4 bases and J by 0 bases, with 13 bases left in between. DNA for the CDR3: TGTGCCAGCAGCTCCCACTTCCTGAGCTCCTACAATGAGCAGTTCTTC. It codes for CASSSHFLSSYNEQFF.

In this sample, this clone turned up once. J is TRBJ2-5 and V is TRBV30; perhaps TRBD1 as D (5 bases). Germline V gene data show CDR1 as GTSNPN and CDR2 as SVGIG (reference sequence). Trimming shortened V by 3 bases and J by 7 bases, and 18 bases separated the two germline ends. The CDR3 is 14 residues long. The CDR3 DNA is TGTGCCTGGAGGGTAGGGGCGGCCGAAGGGACCCAGTACTTC. Translation: CAWRVGAAEGTQYF. The full variable domain, completed using reference TRBV30 and TRBJ2-5, is SQTIHQWPATLVQPVGSPLSLECTVEGTSNPNLYWYRQAAGRGLQLLFYSVGIGQISSEVPQNLSASRPQDRQFILSSKKLLLSDSGFYLCAWRVGAAEGTQYFGPGTRLLVL.

The chain is built from TRBV12-5 and TRBJ1-4, with TRBD1 identical over 7 bases. The germline CDR1 and CDR2 sequences are LGHNT and FRNRAP. The CDR3 contains 15 residues. V gave up 3 bases and J gave up 5 bases; unmatched junction bases: 6. The CDR3 reads CASGFLGRGNEKLFF. CDR3 coding DNA: TGTGCTAGTGGTTTCCTGGGCAGGGGGAATGAAAAACTGTTTTTT.

The chain combines TRBV2 with TRBJ1-2; D perhaps matches TRBD1 (6 bases). Deletions cut 7 bases from V and 6 bases from J, with 15 bases between. Germline CDR1 and CDR2: SNHLY and FYNNEI. There are 13 residues in the CDR3. As DNA, the CDR3 is TGTGCCAGCAACATTGGGGCAGGGGATGGCTACACCTTC. Its translation: CASNIGAGDGYTF.

In this sample, this clone turned up once. The J gene is TRBJ1-3, the V gene TRBV20-1; the D is unclear. This CDR3 spans 11 amino acids. Looked up from germline, CDR1 is DFQATT and CDR2 is SNEGSKA (reference sequence). V dropped 3 bases and J dropped 6 bases, with 6 bases sitting between them. The CDR3 reads CSASYVNTIYF. DNA for the CDR3: TGCAGTGCTAGTTACGTAAACACCATATATTTT.

The chain couples TRBV7-6 to TRBJ2-2; 9 bases map to TRBD2. V was clipped by 2 bases and J by 6 bases; unmatched bases: 10. The CDR3 runs 17 residues. Germline CDR1 is SGHVS and CDR2 is FNYEAQ. The CDR3 loop is CASSLRGSGGGAGELFF. The CDR3 bases are TGTGCCAGCAGCTTACGAGGGAGTGGCGGGGGGGCCGGGGAGCTGTTTTTT.

V is TRBV2 and J is TRBJ1-1; unclear D gene. Trimming took off 2 bases at V and 5 bases at J, with 9 bases between the two ends. This CDR3 contains 13 residues. Germline V gives CDR1 SNHLY, CDR2 FYNNEI. Here the CDR3 DNA reads TGTGCCAGCAGTGAAACGGGCATAACTGAAGCTTTCTTT. This gives the protein CASSETGITEAFF.